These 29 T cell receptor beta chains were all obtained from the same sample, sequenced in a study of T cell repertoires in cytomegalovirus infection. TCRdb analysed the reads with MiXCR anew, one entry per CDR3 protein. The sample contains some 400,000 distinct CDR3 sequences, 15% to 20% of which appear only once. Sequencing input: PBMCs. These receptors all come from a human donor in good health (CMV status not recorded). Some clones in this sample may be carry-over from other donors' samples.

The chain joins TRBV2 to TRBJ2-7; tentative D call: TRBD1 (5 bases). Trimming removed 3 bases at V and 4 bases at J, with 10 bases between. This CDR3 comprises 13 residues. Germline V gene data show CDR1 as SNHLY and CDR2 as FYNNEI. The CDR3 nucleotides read TGTGCCAGCAGTGACAGGGTGGTGTACGAGCAGTACTTC. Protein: CASSDRVVYEQYF.

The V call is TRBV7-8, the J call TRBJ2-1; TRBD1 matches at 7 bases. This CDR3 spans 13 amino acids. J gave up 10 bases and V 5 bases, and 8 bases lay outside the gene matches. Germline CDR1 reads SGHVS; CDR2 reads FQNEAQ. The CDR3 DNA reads TGTGCCAGCAGCATCGACAGGGAAGTAGAGCAGTTCTTC. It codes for CASSIDREVEQFF.

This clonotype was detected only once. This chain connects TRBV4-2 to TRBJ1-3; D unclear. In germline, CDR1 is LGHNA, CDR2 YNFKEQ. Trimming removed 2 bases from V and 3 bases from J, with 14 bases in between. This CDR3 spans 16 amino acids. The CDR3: CASSQKILGVGNTIYF. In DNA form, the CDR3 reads TGTGCCAGCAGCCAAAAGATTCTAGGAGTTGGAAACACCATATATTTT.

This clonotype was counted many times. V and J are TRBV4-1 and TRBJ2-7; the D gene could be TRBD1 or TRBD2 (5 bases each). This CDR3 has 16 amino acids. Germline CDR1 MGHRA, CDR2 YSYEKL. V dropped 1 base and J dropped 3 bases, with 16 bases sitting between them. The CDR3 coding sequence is TGCGCCAGCAGCCAAGTCCAGGGCCAACGGGACTACGAGCAGTACTTC. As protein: CASSQVQGQRDYEQYF.

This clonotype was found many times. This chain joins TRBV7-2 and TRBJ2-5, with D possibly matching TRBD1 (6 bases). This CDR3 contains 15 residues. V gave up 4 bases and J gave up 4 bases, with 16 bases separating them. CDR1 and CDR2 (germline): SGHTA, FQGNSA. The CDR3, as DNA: TGTGCCAGCAGCTCCTCTATCACAGGGAGAGAGACCCAGTACTTC. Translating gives CASSSSITGRETQYF.

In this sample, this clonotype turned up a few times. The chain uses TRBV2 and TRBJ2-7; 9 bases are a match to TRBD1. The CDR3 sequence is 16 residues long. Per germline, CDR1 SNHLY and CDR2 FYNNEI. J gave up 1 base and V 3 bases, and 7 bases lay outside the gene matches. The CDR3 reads CASSDDSDRGSYEQYF. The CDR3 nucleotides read TGTGCCAGCAGTGACGATTCGGACAGGGGATCCTACGAGCAGTACTTC.

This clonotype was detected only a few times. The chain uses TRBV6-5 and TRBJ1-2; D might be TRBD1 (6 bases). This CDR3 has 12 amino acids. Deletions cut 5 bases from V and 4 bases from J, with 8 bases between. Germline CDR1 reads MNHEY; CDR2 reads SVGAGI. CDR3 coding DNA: TGTGCCAGCAGTGACAGGATCTATGGCTACACCTTC. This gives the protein CASSDRIYGYTF.

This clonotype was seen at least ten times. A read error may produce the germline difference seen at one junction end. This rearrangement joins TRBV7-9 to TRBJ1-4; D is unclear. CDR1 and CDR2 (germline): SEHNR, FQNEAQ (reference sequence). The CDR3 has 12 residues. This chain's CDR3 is CASSPEEGRAPF. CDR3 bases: TGTGCCAGCAGCCCTGAGGAGGGAAGGGCTCCTTTT.

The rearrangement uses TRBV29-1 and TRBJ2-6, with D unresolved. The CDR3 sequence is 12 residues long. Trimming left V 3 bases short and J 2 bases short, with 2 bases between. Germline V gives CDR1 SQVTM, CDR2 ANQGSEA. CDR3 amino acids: CSVDAGANVLTF. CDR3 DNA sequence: TGCAGCGTTGACGCTGGGGCCAACGTCCTGACTTTC.

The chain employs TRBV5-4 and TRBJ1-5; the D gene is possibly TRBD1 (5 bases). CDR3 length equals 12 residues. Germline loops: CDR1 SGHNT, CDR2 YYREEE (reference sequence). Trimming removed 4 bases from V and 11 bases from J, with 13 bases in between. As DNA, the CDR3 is TGTGCCAGCAGCCCAGATCAGGGAGCCCAGCATTTT. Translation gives CASSPDQGAQHF.

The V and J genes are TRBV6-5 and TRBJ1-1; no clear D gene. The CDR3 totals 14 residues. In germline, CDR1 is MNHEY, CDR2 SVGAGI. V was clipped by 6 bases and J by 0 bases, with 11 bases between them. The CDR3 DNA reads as TGTGCCAGCAGACAACTCTACATGAACACTGAAGCTTTCTTT. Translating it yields CASRQLYMNTEAFF.

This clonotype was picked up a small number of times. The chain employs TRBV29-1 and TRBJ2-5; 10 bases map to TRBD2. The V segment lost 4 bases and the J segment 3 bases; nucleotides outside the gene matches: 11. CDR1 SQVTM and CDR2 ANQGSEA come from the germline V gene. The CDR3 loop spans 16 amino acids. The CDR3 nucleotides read TGCAGCGTTGCTGGACTAGCGGACCGAACGAAAGAGACCCAGTACTTC. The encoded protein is CSVAGLADRTKETQYF.

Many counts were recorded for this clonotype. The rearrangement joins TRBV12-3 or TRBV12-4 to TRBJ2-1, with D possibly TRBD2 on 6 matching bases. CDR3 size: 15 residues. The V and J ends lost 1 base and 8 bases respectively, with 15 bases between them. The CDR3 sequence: CASSLGGGTGDEQFF. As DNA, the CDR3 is TGTGCCAGCAGTTTAGGTGGCGGGACCGGCGATGAGCAGTTCTTC.

The CDR3 reads CSARGFVGYTF. The CDR3 DNA reads as TGCAGTGCTAGAGGGTTCGTCGGCTACACCTTC. The rearrangement links TRBV20-1 to TRBJ1-2, with no clear D. Trimming cost V 1 base and J 8 bases, with 8 bases left between them. Germline V lookup: CDR1 DFQATT, CDR2 SNEGSKA (reference sequence). This CDR3 is built from 11 residues.

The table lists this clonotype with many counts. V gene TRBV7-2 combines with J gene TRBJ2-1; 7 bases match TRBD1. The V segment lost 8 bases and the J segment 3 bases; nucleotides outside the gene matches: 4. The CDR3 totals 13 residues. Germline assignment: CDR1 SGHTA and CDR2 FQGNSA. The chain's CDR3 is CASGRDSYNEQFF. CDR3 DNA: TGTGCCAGCGGCCGGGACAGCTACAATGAGCAGTTCTTC.

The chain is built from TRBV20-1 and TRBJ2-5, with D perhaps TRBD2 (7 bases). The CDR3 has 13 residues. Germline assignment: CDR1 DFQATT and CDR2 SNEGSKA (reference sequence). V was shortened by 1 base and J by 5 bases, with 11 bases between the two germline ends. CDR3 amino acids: CSARGEGVETQYF. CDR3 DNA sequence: TGCAGTGCTAGAGGGGAGGGGGTGGAGACCCAGTACTTC.

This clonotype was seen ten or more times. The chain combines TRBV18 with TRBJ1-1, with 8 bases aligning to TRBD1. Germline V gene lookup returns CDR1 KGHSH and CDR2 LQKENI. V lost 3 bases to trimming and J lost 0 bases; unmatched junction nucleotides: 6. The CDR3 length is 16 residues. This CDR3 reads CASSPGTGVMNTEAFF. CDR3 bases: TGTGCCAGCTCACCTGGGACAGGAGTCATGAACACTGAAGCTTTCTTT.

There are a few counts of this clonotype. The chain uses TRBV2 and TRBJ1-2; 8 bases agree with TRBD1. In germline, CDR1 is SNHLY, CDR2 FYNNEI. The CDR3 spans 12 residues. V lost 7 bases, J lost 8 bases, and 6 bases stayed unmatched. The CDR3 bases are TGTGCCAGCATGGGGACAGGAAGGGGCTACACCTTC. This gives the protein CASMGTGRGYTF.

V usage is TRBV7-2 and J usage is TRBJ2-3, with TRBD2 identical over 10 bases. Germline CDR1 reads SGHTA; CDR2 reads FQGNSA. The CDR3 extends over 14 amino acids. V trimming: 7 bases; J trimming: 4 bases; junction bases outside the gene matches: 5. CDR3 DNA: TGTGCCAGCACTAGCGGGAGTGCGGCAGATACGCAGTATTTT. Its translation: CASTSGSAADTQYF.

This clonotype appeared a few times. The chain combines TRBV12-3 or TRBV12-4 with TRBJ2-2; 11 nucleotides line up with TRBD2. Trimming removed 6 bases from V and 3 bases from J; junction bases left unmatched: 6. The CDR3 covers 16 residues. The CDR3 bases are TGTGCCAGCAGAACCGGACTAGCGGGCTACACCGGGGAGCTGTTTTTT. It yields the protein CASRTGLAGYTGELFF.

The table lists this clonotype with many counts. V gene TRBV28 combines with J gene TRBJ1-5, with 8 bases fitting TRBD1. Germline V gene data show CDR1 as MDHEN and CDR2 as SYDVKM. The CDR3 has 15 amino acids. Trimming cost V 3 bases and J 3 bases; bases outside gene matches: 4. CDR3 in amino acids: CASSFSDRDNQPQHF. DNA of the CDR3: TGTGCCAGCAGTTTCTCGGACAGGGACAATCAGCCCCAGCATTTT.

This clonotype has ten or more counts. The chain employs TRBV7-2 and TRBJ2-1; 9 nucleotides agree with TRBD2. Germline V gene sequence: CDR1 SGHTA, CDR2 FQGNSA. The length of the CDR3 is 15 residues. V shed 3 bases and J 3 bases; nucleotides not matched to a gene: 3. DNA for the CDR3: TGTGCCAGCAGCTTGACTAGCGGAGACTACAATGAGCAGTTCTTC. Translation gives CASSLTSGDYNEQFF.

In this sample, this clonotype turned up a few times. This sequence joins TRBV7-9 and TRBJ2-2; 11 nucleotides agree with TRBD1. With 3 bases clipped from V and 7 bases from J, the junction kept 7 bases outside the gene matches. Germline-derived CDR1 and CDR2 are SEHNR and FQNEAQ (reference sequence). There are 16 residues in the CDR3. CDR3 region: CASSFWTGGAGGELFF. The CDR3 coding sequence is TGTGCCAGCAGCTTCTGGACAGGGGGCGCCGGCGGGGAGCTGTTTTTT.

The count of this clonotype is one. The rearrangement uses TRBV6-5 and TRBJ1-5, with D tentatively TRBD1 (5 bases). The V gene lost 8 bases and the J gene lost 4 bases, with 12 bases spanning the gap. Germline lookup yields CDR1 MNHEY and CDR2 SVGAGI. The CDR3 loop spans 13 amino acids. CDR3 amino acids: CASQMGGNQPQHF. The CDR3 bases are TGTGCCAGCCAAATGGGGGGGAATCAGCCCCAGCATTTT.

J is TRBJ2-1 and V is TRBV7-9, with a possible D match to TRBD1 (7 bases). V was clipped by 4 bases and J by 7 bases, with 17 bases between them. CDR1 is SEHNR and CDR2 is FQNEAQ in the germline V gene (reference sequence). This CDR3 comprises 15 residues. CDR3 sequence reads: CASSSRDSGGNEQFF. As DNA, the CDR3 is TGTGCCAGCAGCTCCCGGGACTCAGGGGGGAATGAGCAGTTCTTC.

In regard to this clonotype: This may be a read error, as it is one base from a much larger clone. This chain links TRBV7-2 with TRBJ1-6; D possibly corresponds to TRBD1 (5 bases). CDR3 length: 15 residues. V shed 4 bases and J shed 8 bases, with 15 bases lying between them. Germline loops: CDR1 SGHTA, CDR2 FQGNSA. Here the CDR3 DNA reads TGTGCCAGCAGCTCCCGGGGCAGGGATTATTCACCCCTCCACTTT. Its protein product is CASSSRGRDYSPLHF. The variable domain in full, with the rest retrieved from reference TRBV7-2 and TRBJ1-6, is GAGVSQSPSNKVTEKGKDVELRCDPISGHTALYWYRQSLGQGLEFLIYFQGNSAPDKSGLPSDRFSAERTGGSVSTLTIQRTQQEDSAVYLCASSSRGRDYSPLHFGNGTRLTVT.

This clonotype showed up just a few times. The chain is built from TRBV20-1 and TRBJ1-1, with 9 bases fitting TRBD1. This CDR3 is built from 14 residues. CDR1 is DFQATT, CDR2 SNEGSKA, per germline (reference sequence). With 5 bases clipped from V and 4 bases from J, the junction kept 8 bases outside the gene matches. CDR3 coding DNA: TGCAGTGCTCAGCGGGGGGACAGGGCCACTGAAGCTTTCTTT. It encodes CSAQRGDRATEAFF.

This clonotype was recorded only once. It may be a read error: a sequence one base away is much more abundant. The CDR3 loop reads CASSKQALNQPQHF. The CDR3 DNA is TGTGCCAGCAGCAAACAGGCGCTCAATCAGCCCCAGCATTTT. The rearrangement uses TRBV12-3 or TRBV12-4 and TRBJ1-5; possible D gene TRBD1, 5 bases. Trimming shortened V by 6 bases and J by 3 bases, and 12 bases separated the two germline ends. CDR3 length: 14 residues.

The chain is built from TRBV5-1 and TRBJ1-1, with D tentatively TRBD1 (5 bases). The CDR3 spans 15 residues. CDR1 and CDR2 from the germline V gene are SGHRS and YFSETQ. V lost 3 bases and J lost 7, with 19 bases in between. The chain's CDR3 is CASSSGRSGNGEAFF. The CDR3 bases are TGCGCCAGCAGCTCCGGCCGTTCAGGGAATGGTGAAGCTTTCTTT.